These 19 T cell receptor beta chains originate from one sample sequenced in a study of blood T cell repertoires in COVID-19. Sequenced by immunoSEQ multiplex PCR; TCRdb stores in-frame clones only, minus some. The sample has about 300,000 clones, roughly 88% seen once. Sequences were obtained from PBMCs or T cells enriched from blood (not recorded which). Every receptor here comes from a man aged 25-40 years who had recovered from COVID-19.

V and J are TRBV11-2 and TRBJ1-5; D uncertain. There are 13 residues in the CDR3. Germline CDR1 SGHAT, CDR2 FQNNGV. V gave up 3 bases and J gave up 3 bases, with 6 bases separating them. This CDR3 reads CASSFEDNQPQHF. For the CDR3, the DNA is TGTGCCAGCAGCTTCGAGGACAATCAGCCCCAGCATTTT.

The DNA for the CDR3 is TGTGCCAGCAGCTTGGAGGGCAGTCTGACGAACTATGGCTACACCTTC. Translating gives CASSLEGSLTNYGYTF. V and J are TRBV7-8 and TRBJ1-2; D remains unclear. The CDR3 covers 16 residues. V lost 3 bases, J lost 2 bases, and 16 bases lay in between. CDR1 and CDR2 (germline): SGHVS, FQNEAQ. Complete variable domain (other parts from reference TRBV7-8 and TRBJ1-2): GAGVSQSPRYKVAKRGQDVALRCDPISGHVSLFWYQQALGQGPEFLTYFQNEAQLDKSGLPSDRFFAERPEGSVSTLKIQRTQQEDSAVYLCASSLEGSLTNYGYTFGSGTRLTVV.

Here the CDR3 reads CASSLGEIGNQPQHF. The CDR3 DNA follows: TGTGCCAGCTCATTAGGGGAAATTGGCAATCAGCCCCAGCATTTT. The chain is built from TRBV14 and TRBJ1-5; D is perhaps TRBD1 (5 bases). The CDR3 loop spans 15 amino acids. V dropped 8 bases and J dropped 2 bases, with 16 bases sitting between them. CDR1 SGHDN and CDR2 FVKESK come from the germline V gene.

CDR3 amino acids: CASSQTPGQGVYYGYTF. The CDR3 nucleotides read TGCGCCAGCAGCCAGACGCCGGGACAGGGGGTGTACTATGGCTACACCTTC. The chain combines TRBV4-1 with TRBJ1-2, with TRBD1 matching 11 bases. V dropped 3 bases and J dropped 3; count of bases not matched to a gene: 9. Germline assignment: CDR1 MGHRA and CDR2 YSYEKL. This CDR3 comprises 17 residues.

This chain links TRBV10-3 with TRBJ2-3, with TRBD1 matching 9 bases. The J segment lost 2 bases and the V segment lost 5 bases, leaving 8 bases of the junction unmatched. This CDR3 spans 16 amino acids. Germline loops: CDR1 ENHRY, CDR2 SYGVKD. CDR3 DNA: TGTGCCATCAGTTCCCTGACAGGGGGACTCACAGATACGCAGTATTTT. It codes for CAISSLTGGLTDTQYF.

J is TRBJ2-3 and V is TRBV6-5; TRBD2 matches 8 bases. Germline CDR1 reads MNHEY; CDR2 reads SVGAGI. CDR3 length: 13 residues. The trim removed 8 bases at V and 5 bases at J, leaving 6 bases unmatched. For the CDR3, the DNA is TGTGCCAGCGGCGGGGGGCCTGAAGATACGCAGTATTTT. Encoded protein: CASGGGPEDTQYF.

The chain joins TRBV2 to TRBJ1-1; 7 bases match TRBD1. CDR3 length: 13 residues. Unmatched junction bases numbered 5, after V lost 6 bases and J lost 4 bases. Per germline, CDR1 SNHLY and CDR2 FYNNEI. CDR3 bases: TGTGCCAGCAGCAGACAGGGCGGCACTGAAGCTTTCTTT. Amino acids: CASSRQGGTEAFF.

The CDR3 spells CASSQEKGEQYF. The CDR3 DNA follows: TGTGCCAGCAGCCAAGAGAAGGGGGAGCAGTACTTC. This rearrangement joins TRBV4-2 to TRBJ2-7, with D maybe TRBD1 (5 bases). The V gene lost 0 bases and the J gene lost 7 bases, with 7 bases spanning the gap. The CDR3 spans 12 residues. CDR1 and CDR2 from the germline V gene are LGHNA and YNFKEQ.

This chain uses TRBV5-1 with TRBJ2-3, with D possibly TRBD2 on 6 matching bases. The CDR3 has 13 residues. Germline assignment: CDR1 SGHRS and CDR2 YFSETQ. The germline V and J ends were trimmed by 6 bases and 8 bases, with 16 bases remaining between them. As DNA, the CDR3 is TGCGCCAGCACAAATCCCGGGGGTGGTACGCAGTATTTT. Translating gives CASTNPGGGTQYF.

The chain combines TRBV4-1 with TRBJ2-1, with 8 positions matching TRBD1. Per germline, CDR1 MGHRA and CDR2 YSYEKL. Unmatched junction bases numbered 3, after V lost 0 bases and J lost 2 bases. The CDR3 sequence is 16 residues long. The CDR3 sequence: CASSQDDRGPYNEQFF. Here the CDR3 DNA reads TGCGCCAGCAGCCAAGATGACAGGGGCCCCTACAATGAGCAGTTCTTC.

Details on this clone: The same CDR3 also results from other DNA sequences found in this sample. The J gene is TRBJ1-2, the V gene TRBV3-1 (or the pseudogene TRBV3-2), with D unclear. This CDR3 has 12 residues. Germline V gives CDR1 LGHDT, CDR2 YNNKEL (reference sequence). V was shortened by 2 bases and J by 5 bases, with 6 bases between the two germline ends. The CDR3 protein is CASSQLQYGYTF. CDR3 sequence (DNA): TGTGCCAGCAGCCAACTGCAGTATGGCTACACCTTC.

The chain couples TRBV5-5 to TRBJ2-3, with 7 bases matching TRBD1. The junction had 15 bases not matched to a gene; V was cut back by 3 bases and J by 11 bases. The CDR3 totals 15 residues. Germline V gene sequence: CDR1 SGHKS, CDR2 YYEKEE (reference sequence). CDR3 residues: CASSWGTVPTPLQYF. Written as DNA, the CDR3 is TGTGCCAGCAGCTGGGGGACAGTCCCCACCCCTCTGCAGTATTTT. The full variable domain, completed using reference TRBV5-5 and TRBJ2-3, is DAGVTQSPTHLIKTRGQQVTLRCSPISGHKSVSWYQQVLGQGPQFIFQYYEKEERGRGNFPDRFSARQFPNYSSELNVNALLLGDSALYLCASSWGTVPTPLQYFGPGTRLTVL.

V gene TRBV6-5 combines with J gene TRBJ2-1, with D perhaps matching TRBD2 (7 bases). Germline V gene data show CDR1 as MNHEY and CDR2 as SVGAGI. Trimming stripped 2 bases from V and 8 bases from J, with 13 bases between. The CDR3 is 14 residues long. In DNA form, the CDR3 reads TGTGCCAGCAGTTACGGGGGGGCCGCCGATGAGCAGTTCTTC. Protein: CASSYGGAADEQFF.

The chain couples TRBV3-1 (or the pseudogene TRBV3-2) to TRBJ1-2; perhaps TRBD1 as D (5 bases). The germline V gene encodes CDR1 LGHDT and CDR2 YNNKEL (reference sequence). V gave up 0 bases and J gave up 8 bases, with 13 bases separating them. The CDR3 runs to 14 residues. CDR3 coding DNA: TGTGCCAGCAGCCAAGAGGGGACTTCGGGGGGCTACACCTTC. It yields the protein CASSQEGTSGGYTF.

The rearrangement joins TRBV29-1 to TRBJ2-2; tentatively, D is TRBD2 (5 bases). This CDR3 has 13 residues. Germline assignment: CDR1 SQVTM and CDR2 ANQGSEA. Trimming stripped 4 bases from V and 9 bases from J, with 15 bases between. The CDR3 reads CSVARSGNRELFF. CDR3 DNA: TGCAGCGTTGCGAGGTCGGGGAACCGGGAGCTGTTTTTT.

This chain links TRBV11-2 with TRBJ2-1; the D is unclear. Trimming removed 4 bases from V and 7 bases from J, with 2 bases in between. Germline assignment: CDR1 SGHAT and CDR2 FQNNGV. The CDR3 sequence is 10 residues long. The CDR3 reads CASSSNEQFF. Here the CDR3 DNA reads TGTGCCAGCAGCTCTAATGAGCAGTTCTTC.

The rearrangement joins TRBV18 to TRBJ2-1; 8 bases map to TRBD2. Per the germline V gene, CDR1 is KGHSH and CDR2 is LQKENI. CDR3 length: 15 amino acids. The V gene end was trimmed by 5 bases and the J gene end by 0 bases; junction bases not matched to a gene: 3. The CDR3: CASSGGGFSYNEQFF. In nucleotides, the CDR3 is TGTGCCAGCTCAGGCGGGGGGTTCTCCTACAATGAGCAGTTCTTC.

This clone was recorded once. The chain employs TRBV5-1 and TRBJ1-1; weak D call: TRBD1 (6 bases). The CDR3 is 16 amino acids. CDR1 SGHRS and CDR2 YFSETQ come from the germline V gene. V was clipped by 4 bases and J by 1 base, with 17 bases between them. The CDR3 reads CASSLTPGQKNTEAFF. The CDR3 DNA is TGCGCCAGCAGCCTGACGCCAGGACAGAAGAACACTGAAGCTTTCTTT.

The J gene is TRBJ1-6, the V gene TRBV19; TRBD1 is a possible D gene (5 bases). Looked up from germline, CDR1 is LNHDA and CDR2 is SQIVND (reference sequence). Trimming stripped 6 bases from V and 7 bases from J, with 19 bases between. The CDR3 consists of 16 residues. The CDR3 region is CASSNSAGTGNSPLHF. The CDR3 DNA is TGTGCCAGTAGCAATTCTGCCGGGACTGGGAATTCACCCCTCCACTTT. Drawing the rest from reference TRBV19 and TRBJ1-6, the complete variable domain is DGGITQSPKYLFRKEGQNVTLSCEQNLNHDAMYWYRQDPGQGLRLIYYSQIVNDFQKGDIAEGYSVSREKKESFPLTVTSAQKNPTAFYLCASSNSAGTGNSPLHFGNGTRLTVT.